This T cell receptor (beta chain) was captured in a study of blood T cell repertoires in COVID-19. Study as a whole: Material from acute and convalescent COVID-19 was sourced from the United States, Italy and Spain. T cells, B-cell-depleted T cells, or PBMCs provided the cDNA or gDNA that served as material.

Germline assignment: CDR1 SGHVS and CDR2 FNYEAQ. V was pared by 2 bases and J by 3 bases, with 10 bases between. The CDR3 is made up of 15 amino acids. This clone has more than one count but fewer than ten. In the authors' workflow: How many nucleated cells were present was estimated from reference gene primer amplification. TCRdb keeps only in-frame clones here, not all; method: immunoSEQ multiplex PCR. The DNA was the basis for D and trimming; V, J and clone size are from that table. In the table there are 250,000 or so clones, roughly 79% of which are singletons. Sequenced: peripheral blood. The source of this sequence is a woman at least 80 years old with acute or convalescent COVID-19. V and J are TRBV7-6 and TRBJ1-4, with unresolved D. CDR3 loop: CASSLNVGANEKLFF. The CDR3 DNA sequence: TGTGCCAGCAGCTTAAATGTGGGAGCTAATGAAAAACTGTTTTTT.